Detailed here is one TCR beta chain. These data are taken from a study of blood T cell repertoires in COVID-19. Study at large: Samples of COVID-19 (acute and convalescent) were obtained from the United States, Italy and Spain. Sources were T cells, B-cell-depleted T cells, or PBMCs; the material itself was cDNA or gDNA.

Followed over time, Seattle patients had been enrolled while infection was active. The authors' processing: Reference gene primer amplification in the assay estimated nucleated cell counts. This table comes from immunoSEQ multiplex PCR, and its TCRdb copy is limited to in-frame clones, with some not included. From that table come the V and J calls and clone size; the DNA was used to work out D and trimming. The repertoire holds some 370,000 clones, with approximately 87% as singletons. CDR1 is MDHEN, CDR2 SYDVKM, per germline. Between the trimmed V and J ends, which lost 1 base and 2 bases, there was a span of 12 bases. The CDR3 is 16 residues long.

The chain recombines TRBV28 with TRBJ2-1; TRBD2 might be the D (6 bases). This sequence originates from a woman in her thirties with COVID-19, enrolled during active disease. Sequences were obtained from peripheral blood. The CDR3 is CASSLSLAVPYNEQFF. The CDR3 DNA follows: TGTGCCAGCAGTTTATCCTTAGCGGTACCCTACAATGAGCAGTTCTTC.